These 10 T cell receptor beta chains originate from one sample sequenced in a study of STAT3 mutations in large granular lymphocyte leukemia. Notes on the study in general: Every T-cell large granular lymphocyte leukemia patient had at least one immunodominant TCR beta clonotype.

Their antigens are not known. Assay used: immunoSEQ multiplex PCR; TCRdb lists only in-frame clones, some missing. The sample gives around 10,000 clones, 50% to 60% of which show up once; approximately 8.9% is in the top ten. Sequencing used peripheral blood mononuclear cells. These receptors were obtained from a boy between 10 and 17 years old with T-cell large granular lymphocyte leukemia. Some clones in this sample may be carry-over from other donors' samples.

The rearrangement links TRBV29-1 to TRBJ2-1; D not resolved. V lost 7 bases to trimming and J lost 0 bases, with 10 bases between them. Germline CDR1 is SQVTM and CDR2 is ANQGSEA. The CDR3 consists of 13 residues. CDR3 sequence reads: CSARTDSYNEQFF. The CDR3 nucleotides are TGCAGCGCGCGGACGGACTCCTACAATGAGCAGTTCTTC.

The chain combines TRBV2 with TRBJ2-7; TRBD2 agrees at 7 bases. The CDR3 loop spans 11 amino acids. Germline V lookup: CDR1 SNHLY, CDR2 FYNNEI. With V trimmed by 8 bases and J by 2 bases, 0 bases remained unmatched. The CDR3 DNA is TGTGCCAGCGGGGGGGCCTACGAGCAGTACTTC. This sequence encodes CASGGAYEQYF.

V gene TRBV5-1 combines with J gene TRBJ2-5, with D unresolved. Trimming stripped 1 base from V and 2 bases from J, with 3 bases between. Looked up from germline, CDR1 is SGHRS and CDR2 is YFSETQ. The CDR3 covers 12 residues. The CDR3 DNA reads TGCGCCAGCAGCTTGCCTCAAGAGACCCAGTACTTC. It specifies CASSLPQETQYF.

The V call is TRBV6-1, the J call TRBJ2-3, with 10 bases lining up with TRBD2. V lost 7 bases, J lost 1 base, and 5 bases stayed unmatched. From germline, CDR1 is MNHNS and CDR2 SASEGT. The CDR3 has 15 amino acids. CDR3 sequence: CASTALAGGTDTQYF. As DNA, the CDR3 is TGTGCCAGCACTGCGCTAGCGGGGGGCACAGATACGCAGTATTTT.

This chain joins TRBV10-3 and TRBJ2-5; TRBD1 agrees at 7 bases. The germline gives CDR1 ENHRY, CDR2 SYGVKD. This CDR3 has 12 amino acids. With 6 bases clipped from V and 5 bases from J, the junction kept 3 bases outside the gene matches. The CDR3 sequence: CAIRDRRETQYF. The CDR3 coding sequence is TGTGCCATCAGGGACAGGAGGGAGACCCAGTACTTC.

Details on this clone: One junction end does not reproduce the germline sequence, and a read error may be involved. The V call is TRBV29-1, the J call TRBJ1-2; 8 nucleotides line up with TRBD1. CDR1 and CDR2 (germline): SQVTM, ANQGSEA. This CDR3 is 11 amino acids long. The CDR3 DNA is TGCAGCGTTGAGGGACAGGCCTCTTTAGCCTTC. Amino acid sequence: CSVEGQASLAF.

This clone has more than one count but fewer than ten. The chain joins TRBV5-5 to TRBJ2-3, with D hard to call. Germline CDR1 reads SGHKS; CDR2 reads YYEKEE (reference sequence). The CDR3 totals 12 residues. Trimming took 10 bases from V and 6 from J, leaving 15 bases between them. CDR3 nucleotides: TGTGCCTGTAGCCTGCACATGGATACGCAGTATTTT. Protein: CACSLHMDTQYF. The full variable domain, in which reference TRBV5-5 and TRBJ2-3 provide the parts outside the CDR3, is DAGVTQSPTHLIKTRGQQVTLRCSPISGHKSVSWYQQVLGQGPQFIFQYYEKEERGRGNFPDRFSARQFPNYSSELNVNALLLGDSALYLCACSLHMDTQYFGPGTRLTVL.

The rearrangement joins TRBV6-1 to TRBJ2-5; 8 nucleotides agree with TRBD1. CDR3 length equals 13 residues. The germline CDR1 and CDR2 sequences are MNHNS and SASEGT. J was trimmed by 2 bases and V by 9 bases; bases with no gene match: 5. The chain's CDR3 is CASNRGEQETQYF. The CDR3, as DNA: TGTGCCAGTAACAGGGGGGAGCAAGAGACCCAGTACTTC.

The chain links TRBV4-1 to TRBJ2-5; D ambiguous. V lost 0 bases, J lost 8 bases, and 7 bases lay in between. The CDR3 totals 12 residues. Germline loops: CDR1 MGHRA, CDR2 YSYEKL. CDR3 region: CASSQDTITQYF. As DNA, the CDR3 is TGCGCCAGCAGCCAAGATACGATCACCCAGTACTTC.

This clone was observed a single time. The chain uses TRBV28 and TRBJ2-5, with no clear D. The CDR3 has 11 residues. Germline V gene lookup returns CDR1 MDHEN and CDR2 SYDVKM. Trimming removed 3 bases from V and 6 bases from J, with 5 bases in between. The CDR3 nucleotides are TGTGCCAGCAGTTTTACCCAGACCCAGTACTTC. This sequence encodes CASSFTQTQYF.